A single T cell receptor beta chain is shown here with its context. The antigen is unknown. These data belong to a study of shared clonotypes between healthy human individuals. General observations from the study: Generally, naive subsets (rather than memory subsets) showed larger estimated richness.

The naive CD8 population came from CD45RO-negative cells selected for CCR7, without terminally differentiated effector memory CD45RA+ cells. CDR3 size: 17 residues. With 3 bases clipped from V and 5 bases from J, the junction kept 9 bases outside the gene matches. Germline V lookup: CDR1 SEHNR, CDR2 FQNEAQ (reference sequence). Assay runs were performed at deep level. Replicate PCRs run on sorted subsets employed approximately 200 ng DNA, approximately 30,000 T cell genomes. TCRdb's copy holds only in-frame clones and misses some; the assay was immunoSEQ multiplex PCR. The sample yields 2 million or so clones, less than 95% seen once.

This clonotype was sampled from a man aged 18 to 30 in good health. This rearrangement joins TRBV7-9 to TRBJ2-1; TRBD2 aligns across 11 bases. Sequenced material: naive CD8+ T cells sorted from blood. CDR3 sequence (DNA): TGTGCCAGCAGCTTCGAGATAGCGGGAGGGGTCGACAATGAGCAGTTCTTC. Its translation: CASSFEIAGGVDNEQFF.